This TCR beta chain was found in a study of regulatory T cells in long-lasting Graves disease. CDR3 size: 14 residues. V lost 2 bases to trimming and J lost 2 bases, with 10 bases between them. In germline, CDR1 is SGHDT, CDR2 YYEEEE. Regarding time point: persistent/refractory GD, antithyroid drugs over 5 years with positive TRAb. The TCR library was prepared using RNA isolated from PBMCs. CDR3-region Arm-PCR and iRepertoire HTBI primers produced the TCR beta libraries. One entry per CDR3 protein results from TCRdb running MiXCR on the multiplex PCR reads. The sample carries 350,000 to 500,000 distinct CDR3 sequences, 21% recorded once.

The specimen was peripheral blood mononuclear cells (PBMCs), collected when the disease was refractory, from a patient treated with antithyroid drugs. This receptor was obtained from a female donor with Graves disease. The chain uses TRBV5-6 and TRBJ2-5, with no clear D. This CDR3 reads CASSFVGWQETQYF. In DNA, the CDR3 is TGTGCCAGCAGCTTTGTGGGTTGGCAAGAGACCCAGTACTTC.